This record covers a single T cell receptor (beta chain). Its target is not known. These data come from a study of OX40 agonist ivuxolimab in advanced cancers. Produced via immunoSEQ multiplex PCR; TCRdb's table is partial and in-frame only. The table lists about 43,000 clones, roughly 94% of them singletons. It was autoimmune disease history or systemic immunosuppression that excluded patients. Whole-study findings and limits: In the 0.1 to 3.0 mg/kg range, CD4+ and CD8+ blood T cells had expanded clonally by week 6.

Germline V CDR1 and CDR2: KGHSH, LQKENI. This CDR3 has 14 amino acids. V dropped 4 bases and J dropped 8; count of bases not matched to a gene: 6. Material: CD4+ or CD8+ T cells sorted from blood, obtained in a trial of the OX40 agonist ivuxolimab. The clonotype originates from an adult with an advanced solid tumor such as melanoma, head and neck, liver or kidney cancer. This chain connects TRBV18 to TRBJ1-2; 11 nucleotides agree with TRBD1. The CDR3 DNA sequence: TGTGCCAGCTCACTAGGGACAGGGGGTGGAGGCTACACCTTC. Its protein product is CASSLGTGGGGYTF.